This TCR beta chain originates from a study of T cell responses to AZD1222 COVID-19 vaccine. Study-wide findings and caveats: A rise in Spike-specific TCR breadth and depth followed two AZD1222 doses. The peak T cell response came first, and repertoires were sampled only after it. Dominant at 160-218 and 743-854, vaccine-associated CD4 TCRs also spanned spike.

TCRdb's copy holds only in-frame clones and misses some; the assay was immunoSEQ multiplex PCR. The table records about 140,000 clones, around 94% of them present only once. The trim removed 3 bases at V and 6 bases at J, leaving 2 bases unmatched. The length of the CDR3 is 13 residues. Germline V gene sequence: CDR1 SGDLS, CDR2 YYNGEE. With respect to this clone: Its antigen is currently unknown.

This chain joins TRBV9 and TRBJ2-1; the match to TRBD1 covers 8 bases. The sample consisted of peripheral blood, taken after recovery from COVID-19. The clonotype was recovered from an adult who had recovered from COVID-19. The CDR3 DNA reads as TGTGCCAGCAGCGCGGGGACAGGCAATGAGCAGTTCTTC. Translating it yields CASSAGTGNEQFF. The whole variable domain, filled in from reference TRBV9 and TRBJ2-1, reads DSGVTQTPKHLITATGQRVTLRCSPRSGDLSVYWYQQSLDQGLQFLIQYYNGEERAKGNILERFSAQQFPDLHSELNLSSLELGDSALYFCASSAGTGNEQFFGPGTRLTVL.